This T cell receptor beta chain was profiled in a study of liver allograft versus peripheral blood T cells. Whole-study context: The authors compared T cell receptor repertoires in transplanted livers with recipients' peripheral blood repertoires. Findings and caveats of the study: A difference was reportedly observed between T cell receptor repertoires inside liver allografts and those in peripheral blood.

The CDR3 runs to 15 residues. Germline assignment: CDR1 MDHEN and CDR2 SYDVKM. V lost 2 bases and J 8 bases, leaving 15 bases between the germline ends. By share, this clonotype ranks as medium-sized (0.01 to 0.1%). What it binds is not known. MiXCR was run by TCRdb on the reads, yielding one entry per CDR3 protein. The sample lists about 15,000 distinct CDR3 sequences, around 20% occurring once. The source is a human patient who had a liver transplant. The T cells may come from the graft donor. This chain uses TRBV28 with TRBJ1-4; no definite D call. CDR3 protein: CASSLGVVPYEKLFF. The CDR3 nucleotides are TGTGCCAGCAGTTTAGGTGTAGTACCGTACGAAAAACTGTTTTTT. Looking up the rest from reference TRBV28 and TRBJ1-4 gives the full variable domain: DVKVTQSSRYLVKRTGEKVFLECVQDMDHENMFWYRQDPGLGLRLIYFSYDVKMKEKGDIPEGYSVSREKKERFSLILESASTNQTSMYLCASSLGVVPYEKLFFGSGTQLSVL.